The present entry profiles one T cell receptor (beta chain) with its context. Deletions cut 4 bases from V and 0 bases from J, with 15 bases between. The CDR3 is made up of 17 amino acids. Germline V lookup: CDR1 LGHNA, CDR2 YSLEER. This entry is derived from a study of cytomegalovirus exposure and HLA in healthy donors. The study ran its PCR with 60 Vbeta and 13 Jbeta primers. Data came from immunoSEQ multiplex PCR; TCRdb stores just in-frame clones and leaves some out. Of 110,000 or so clones in the sample, 81% were seen once. This TCR was recovered from a woman in her forties in good health and CMV-seronegative. The chain links TRBV4-3 to TRBJ1-4; D is perhaps TRBD1 (5 bases). Specimen: PBMCs. CDR3 nucleotides: TGCGCCAGCAGCCCGTTGGGGGGGGGAGCAACTAATGAAAAACTGTTTTTT. This encodes CASSPLGGGATNEKLFF.